The entry that follows covers one T cell receptor (beta chain) sequence. V was pared by 5 bases and J by 8 bases, with 19 bases between. Germline loops: CDR1 DFQATT, CDR2 SNEGSKA (reference sequence). The CDR3 runs to 14 residues. TCRdb fed the 5' RACE reads into MiXCR, producing one record per CDR3 protein. The sample consists of about 240,000 distinct CDR3 sequences, about 11% of them appearing once. These data are taken from a study of identical twins. The V and J genes are TRBV20-1 and TRBJ1-5; D is ambiguous. The source is a man between 45 and 60 years old in good health. The specimen sequenced was memory T cells sorted from blood. In nucleotides, the CDR3 is TGCAGTGCTCCCCCATATGGGATGAGGGAGCCCCAGCATTTT. The encoded protein is CSAPPYGMREPQHF.